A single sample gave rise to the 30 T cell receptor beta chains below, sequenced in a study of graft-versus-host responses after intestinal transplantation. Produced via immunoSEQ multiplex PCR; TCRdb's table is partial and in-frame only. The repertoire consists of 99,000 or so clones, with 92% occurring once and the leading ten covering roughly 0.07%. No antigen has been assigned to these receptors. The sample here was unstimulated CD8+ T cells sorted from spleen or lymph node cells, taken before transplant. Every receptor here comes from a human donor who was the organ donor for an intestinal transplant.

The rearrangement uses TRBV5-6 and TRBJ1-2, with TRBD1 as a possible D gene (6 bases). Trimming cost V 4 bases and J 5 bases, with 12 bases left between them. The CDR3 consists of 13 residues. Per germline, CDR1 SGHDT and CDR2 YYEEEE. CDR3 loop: CASSHTGPYGYTF. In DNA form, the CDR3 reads TGTGCCAGCAGCCATACAGGGCCTTATGGCTACACCTTC.

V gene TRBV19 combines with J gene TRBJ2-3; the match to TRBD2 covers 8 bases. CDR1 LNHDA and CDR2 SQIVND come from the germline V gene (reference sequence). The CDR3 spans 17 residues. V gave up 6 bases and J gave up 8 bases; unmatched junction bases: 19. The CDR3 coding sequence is TGTGCCAGTAGGATAAGTCCACTGTCGGGGGGGCATCCTACGCAGTATTTT. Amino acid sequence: CASRISPLSGGHPTQYF.

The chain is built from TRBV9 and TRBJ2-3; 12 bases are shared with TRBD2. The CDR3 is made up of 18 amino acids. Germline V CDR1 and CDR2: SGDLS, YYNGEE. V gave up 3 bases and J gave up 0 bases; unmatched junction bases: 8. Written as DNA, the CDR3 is TGTGCCAGCAGCGCCGCTAGCGGGGGGGCCGGTAGCACAGATACGCAGTATTTT. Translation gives CASSAASGGAGSTDTQYF.

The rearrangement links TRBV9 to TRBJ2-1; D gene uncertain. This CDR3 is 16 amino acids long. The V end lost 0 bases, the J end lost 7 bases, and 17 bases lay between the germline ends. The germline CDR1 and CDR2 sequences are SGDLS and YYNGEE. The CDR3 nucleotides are TGTGCCAGCAGCGTAGTCCCCCGGCAGGTAGGTAATGAGCAGTTCTTC. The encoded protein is CASSVVPRQVGNEQFF.

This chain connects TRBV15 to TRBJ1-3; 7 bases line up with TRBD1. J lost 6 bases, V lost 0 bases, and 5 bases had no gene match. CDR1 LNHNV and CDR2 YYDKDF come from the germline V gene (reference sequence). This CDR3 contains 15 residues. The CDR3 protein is CATSRDGDRLNTIYF. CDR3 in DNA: TGTGCCACCAGCAGAGATGGGGACAGACTAAACACCATATATTTT.

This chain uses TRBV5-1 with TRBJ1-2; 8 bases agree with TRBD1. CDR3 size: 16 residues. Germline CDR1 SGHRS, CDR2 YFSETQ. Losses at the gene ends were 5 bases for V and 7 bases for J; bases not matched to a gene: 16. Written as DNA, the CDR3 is TGCGCCAGCAGTCGACTTCCGGGACAGGATCAATTTGGCTACACCTTC. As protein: CASSRLPGQDQFGYTF.

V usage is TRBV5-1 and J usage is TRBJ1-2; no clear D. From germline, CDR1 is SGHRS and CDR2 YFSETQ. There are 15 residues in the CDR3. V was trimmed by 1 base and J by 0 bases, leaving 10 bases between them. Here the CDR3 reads CASSLWVGPNYGYTF. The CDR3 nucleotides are TGCGCCAGCAGCTTGTGGGTGGGCCCTAACTATGGCTACACCTTC.

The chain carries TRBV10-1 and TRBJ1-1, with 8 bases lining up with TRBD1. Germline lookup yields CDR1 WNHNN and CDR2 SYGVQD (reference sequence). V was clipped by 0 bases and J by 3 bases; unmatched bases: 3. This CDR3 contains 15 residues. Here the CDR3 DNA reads TGCGCCAGCAGTGAGTCCGGACAGGGAGACACTGAAGCTTTCTTT. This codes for CASSESGQGDTEAFF.

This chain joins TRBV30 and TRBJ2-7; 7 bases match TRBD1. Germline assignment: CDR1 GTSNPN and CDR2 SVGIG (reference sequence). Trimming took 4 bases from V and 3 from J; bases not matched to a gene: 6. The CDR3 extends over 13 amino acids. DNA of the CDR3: TGTGCCTGGATCCGGGACAGTGACTACGAGCAGTACTTC. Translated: CAWIRDSDYEQYF.

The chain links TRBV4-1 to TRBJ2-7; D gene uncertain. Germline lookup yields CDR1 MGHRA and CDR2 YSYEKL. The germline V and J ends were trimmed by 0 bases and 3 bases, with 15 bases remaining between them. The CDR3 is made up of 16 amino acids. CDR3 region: CASSQDRLTSDYEQYF. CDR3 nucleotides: TGCGCCAGCAGCCAAGACCGATTGACTTCAGACTACGAGCAGTACTTC.

The CDR3 DNA is TGTGCCAGCAGCTACTGGCGGGGGGGAAATGAGCAGTTCTTC. Protein product: CASSYWRGGNEQFF. J is TRBJ2-1 and V is TRBV14, with 9 bases matching TRBD2. Per the germline V gene, CDR1 is SGHDN and CDR2 is FVKESK. J was trimmed by 7 bases and V by 5 bases; bases with no gene match: 6. CDR3 length equals 14 residues.

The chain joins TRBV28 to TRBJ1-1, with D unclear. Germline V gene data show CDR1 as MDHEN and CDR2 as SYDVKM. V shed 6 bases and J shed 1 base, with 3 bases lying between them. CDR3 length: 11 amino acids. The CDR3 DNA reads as TGTGCCAGCAGCCAGAACACTGAAGCTTTCTTT. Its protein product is CASSQNTEAFF. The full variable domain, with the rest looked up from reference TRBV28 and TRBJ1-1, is DVKVTQSSRYLVKRTGEKVFLECVQDMDHENMFWYRQDPGLGLRLIYFSYDVKMKEKGDIPEGYSVSREKKERFSLILESASTNQTSMYLCASSQNTEAFFGQGTRLTVV.

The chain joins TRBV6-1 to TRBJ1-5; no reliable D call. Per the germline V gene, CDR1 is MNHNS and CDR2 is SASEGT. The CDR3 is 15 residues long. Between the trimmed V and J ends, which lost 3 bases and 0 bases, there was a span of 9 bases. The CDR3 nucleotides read TGTGCCAGCAGTGAGCTTGGCCCTAGCAATCAGCCCCAGCATTTT. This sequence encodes CASSELGPSNQPQHF.

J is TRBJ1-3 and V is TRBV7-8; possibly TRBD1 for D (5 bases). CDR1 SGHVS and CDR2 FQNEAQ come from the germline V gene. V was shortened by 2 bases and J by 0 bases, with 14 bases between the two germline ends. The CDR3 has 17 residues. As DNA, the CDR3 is TGTGCCAGCAGCTTAAGTATCGGGGGAAGCTCTGGAAACACCATATATTTT. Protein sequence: CASSLSIGGSSGNTIYF.

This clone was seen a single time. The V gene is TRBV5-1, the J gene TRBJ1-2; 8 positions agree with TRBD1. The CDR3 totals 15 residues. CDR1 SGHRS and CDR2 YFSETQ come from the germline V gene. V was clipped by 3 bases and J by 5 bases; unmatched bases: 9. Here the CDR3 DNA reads TGCGCCAGCAGCTATCCGGGACAGGAACTTTATGGCTACACCTTC. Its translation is CASSYPGQELYGYTF. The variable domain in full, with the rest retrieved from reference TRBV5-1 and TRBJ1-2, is KAGVTQTPRYLIKTRGQQVTLSCSPISGHRSVSWYQQTPGQGLQFLFEYFSETQRNKGNFPGRFSGRQFSNSRSEMNVSTLELGDSALYLCASSYPGQELYGYTFGSGTRLTVV.

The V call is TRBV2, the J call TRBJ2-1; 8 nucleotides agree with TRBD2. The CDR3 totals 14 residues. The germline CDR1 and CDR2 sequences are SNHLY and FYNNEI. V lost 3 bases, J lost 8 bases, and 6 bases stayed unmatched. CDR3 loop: CASSETGGAYEQFF. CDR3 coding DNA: TGTGCCAGCAGTGAGACCGGGGGGGCCTATGAGCAGTTCTTC.

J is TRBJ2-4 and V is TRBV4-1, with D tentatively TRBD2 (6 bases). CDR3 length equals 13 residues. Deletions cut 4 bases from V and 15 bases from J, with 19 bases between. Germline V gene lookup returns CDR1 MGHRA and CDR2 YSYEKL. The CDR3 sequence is CASSLRDGALGYF. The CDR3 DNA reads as TGCGCCAGCAGCCTGCGGGACGGGGCCTTAGGGTACTTC.

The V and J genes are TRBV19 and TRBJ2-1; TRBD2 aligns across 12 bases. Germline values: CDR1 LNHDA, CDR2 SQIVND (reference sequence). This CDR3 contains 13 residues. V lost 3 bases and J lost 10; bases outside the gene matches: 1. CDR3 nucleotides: TGTGCCAGTAGTATCACTAGCGGGGGGGAGCAGTTCTTC. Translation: CASSITSGGEQFF.

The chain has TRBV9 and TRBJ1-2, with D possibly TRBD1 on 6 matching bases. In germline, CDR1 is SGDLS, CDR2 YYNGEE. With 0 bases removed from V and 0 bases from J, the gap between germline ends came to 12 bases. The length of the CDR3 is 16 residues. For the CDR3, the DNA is TGTGCCAGCAGCGTAGCGCTCAGGGGCGCTAACTATGGCTACACCTTC. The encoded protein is CASSVALRGANYGYTF.

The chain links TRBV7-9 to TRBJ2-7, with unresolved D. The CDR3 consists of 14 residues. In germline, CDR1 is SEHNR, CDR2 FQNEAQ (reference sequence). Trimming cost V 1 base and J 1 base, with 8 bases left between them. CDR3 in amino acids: CASSLGPGSYEQYF. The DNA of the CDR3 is TGTGCCAGCAGCTTAGGACCAGGTTCCTACGAGCAGTACTTC.

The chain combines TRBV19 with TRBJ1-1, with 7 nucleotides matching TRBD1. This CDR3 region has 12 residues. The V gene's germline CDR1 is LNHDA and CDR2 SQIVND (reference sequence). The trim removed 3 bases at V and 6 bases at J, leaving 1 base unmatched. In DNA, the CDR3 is TGTGCCAGTAGTATCGGGACAGCTGAAGCTTTCTTT. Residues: CASSIGTAEAFF.

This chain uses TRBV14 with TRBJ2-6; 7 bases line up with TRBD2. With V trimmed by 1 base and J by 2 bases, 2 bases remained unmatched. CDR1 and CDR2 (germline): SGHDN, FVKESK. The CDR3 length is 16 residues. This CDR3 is CASSQARGAGANVLTF. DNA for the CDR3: TGTGCCAGCAGCCAAGCACGGGGGGCTGGGGCCAACGTCCTGACTTTC.

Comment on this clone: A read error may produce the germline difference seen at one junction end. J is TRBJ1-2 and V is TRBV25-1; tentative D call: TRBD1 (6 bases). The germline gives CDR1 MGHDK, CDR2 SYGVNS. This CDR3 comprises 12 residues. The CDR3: CASSQYRDGYTF. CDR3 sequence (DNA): TGTGCCAGCAGTCAATACAGGGATGGCTACACCTTC.

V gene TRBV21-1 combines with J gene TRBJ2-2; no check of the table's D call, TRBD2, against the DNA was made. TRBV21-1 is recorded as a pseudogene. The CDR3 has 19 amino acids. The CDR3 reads CASSKRGVRVAGNTGELFF. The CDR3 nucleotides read TGTGCCAGCAGCAAGAGAGGCGTAAGGGTGGCGGGGAACACCGGGGAGCTGTTTTTT.

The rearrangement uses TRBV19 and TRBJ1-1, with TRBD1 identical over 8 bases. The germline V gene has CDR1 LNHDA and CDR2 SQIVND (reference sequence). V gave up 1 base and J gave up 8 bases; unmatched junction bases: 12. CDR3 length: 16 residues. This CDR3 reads CASSIARLDRVAEAFF. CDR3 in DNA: TGTGCCAGTAGTATAGCTCGACTGGACAGGGTAGCAGAAGCTTTCTTT.

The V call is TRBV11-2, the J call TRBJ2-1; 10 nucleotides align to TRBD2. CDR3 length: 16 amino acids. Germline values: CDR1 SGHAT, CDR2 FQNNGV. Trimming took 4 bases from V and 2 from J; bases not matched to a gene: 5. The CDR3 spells CASSYRGTSAYNEQFF. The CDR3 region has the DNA TGTGCCAGCAGCTATAGGGGGACTAGCGCCTACAATGAGCAGTTCTTC.

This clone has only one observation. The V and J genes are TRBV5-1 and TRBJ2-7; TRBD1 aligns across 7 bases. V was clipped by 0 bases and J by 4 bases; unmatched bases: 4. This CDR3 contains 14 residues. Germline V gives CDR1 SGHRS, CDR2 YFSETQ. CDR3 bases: TGCGCCAGCAGCTTGGGACAGGGTTGGTACGAGCAGTACTTC. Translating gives CASSLGQGWYEQYF.

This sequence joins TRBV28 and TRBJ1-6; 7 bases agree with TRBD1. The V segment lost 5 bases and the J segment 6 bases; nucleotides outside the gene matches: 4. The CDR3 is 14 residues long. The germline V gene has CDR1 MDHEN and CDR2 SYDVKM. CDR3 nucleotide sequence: TGTGCCAGCAGTCCCCCAGGGGGTAATTCACCCCTCCACTTT. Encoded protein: CASSPPGGNSPLHF.

The CDR3 is CASSVLDTTTGLLGSEQFF. Here the CDR3 DNA reads TGTGCCAGCAGTGTCCTAGATACTACGACGGGACTTCTCGGTTCCGAGCAGTTCTTC. The chain carries TRBV2 and TRBJ2-1; a possible D gene is TRBD2 (6 bases). Germline CDR1 is SNHLY and CDR2 is FYNNEI. The CDR3 has 19 amino acids. The germline V and J ends were trimmed by 4 bases and 10 bases, with 32 bases remaining between them.

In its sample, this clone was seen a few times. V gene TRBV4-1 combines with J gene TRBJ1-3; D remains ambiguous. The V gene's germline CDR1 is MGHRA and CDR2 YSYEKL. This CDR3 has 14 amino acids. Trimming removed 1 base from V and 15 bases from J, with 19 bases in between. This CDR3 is CASSQGRDTSTSYF. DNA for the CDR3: TGCGCCAGCAGCCAAGGTCGAGACACCTCAACGTCATATTTT.